The rows below give T cell receptor beta chains drawn from one sample of a study of read filtering for tumor transcriptome and immune sequencing. TCRdb analysed the reads with MiXCR anew, one entry per CDR3 protein. Of roughly 6,000 distinct CDR3 sequences detected, around 20% appear once; the ten largest clones hold over 40%. What was sequenced was a population of CD138-negative cells sorted from bone marrow. The receptor set was obtained from a donor at least 40 years old with multiple myeloma. CDR3s include the opening cysteine and the closing phenylalanine or tryptophan. A D gene is named only where the DNA matches it firmly. Size values are once, few and many counts, or a class for expanded clones, and some rows have none.

v_call	clone_size	j_call	d_call	cdr3_nt	cdr3_aa
TRBV7-8	many	TRBJ1-1	-	TGTGCCAGCAGTCCACTTATGAACACTGAAGCTTTCTTT	CASSPLMNTEAFF
TRBV27	medium-sized	TRBJ2-1	TRBD2	TGTGCCAGCAGCGAAACCGGGACTACCAGGAATGAGCAGTTCTTC	CASSETGTTRNEQFF
TRBV7-2	many	TRBJ2-5	TRBD2	TGTGCCAGCAGCTACACTAGCGGGGGGGCCTCCCAGTACTTC	CASSYTSGGASQYF
TRBV5-1	many	TRBJ2-1	-	TGCGCCAGCAGCCTAGGGGGGGCTGAGCAGTTCTTC	CASSLGGAEQFF
TRBV3-1	-	TRBJ2-7	-	TGTGCCAGCGGTGGGCAGTTTACAGGGGAGGGCGGCTACGAGCAGTACTTC	CASGGQFTGEGGYEQYF
TRBV9	many	TRBJ2-3	-	TGTGCCAGCAGCGTCGGGACTACCCAAGGGGGAGATACGCAGTATTTT	CASSVGTTQGGDTQYF
TRBV3-1	many	TRBJ2-2	-	TGTGCCAGCAGCCGGGATCGCTACACCGGGGAGCTGTTTTTT	CASSRDRYTGELFF
TRBV4-3	-	TRBJ2-4	TRBD2	TGCGCCAGCAGCCAAGAAGCGGGGGGATCAGATATGCAGTACTTT	CASSQEAGGSDMQYF
TRBV7-4	-	TRBJ1-2	TRBD1	TGTGCCAGCAGCTCTGCTGCCGGGACAGGGTCTTACTATGGCTACACCTTC	CASSSAAGTGSYYGYTF
TRBV4-2	medium-sized	TRBJ2-1	-	TGCGCCAGCAGCCAAGACCCATACACTCGCGGTGAGCAGTTCTTC	CASSQDPYTRGEQFF
TRBV7-2	-	TRBJ1-1	-	TGTGCCAGCAGCCCGTCTGGGCCGGCTGAAGCTTTCTTT	CASSPSGPAEAFF
TRBV19	-	TRBJ2-7	TRBD2	TGTGCCAATAGTATCGGGACTAGCGGGACGAGCGAGCAGTACTTC	CANSIGTSGTSEQYF
TRBV7-8	many	TRBJ2-1	-	TGTGCCAGCAGCTTAGTTTCTGGGTTGTCCTACAATGAGCAGTTCTTC	CASSLVSGLSYNEQFF
TRBV7-2	many	TRBJ2-7	-	TGTGCCAGCAGCCGTGAGGCCGGGATTCCCTACGAGCAGTACTTC	CASSREAGIPYEQYF
TRBV6-1	few	TRBJ2-7	-	TGTGCCAGCAGGGACTACGAGCAGTACTTC	CASRDYEQYF
TRBV7-7	many	TRBJ1-4	-	TGTGCTAGCAGTGACCACAGCGGAAAACTGTTTTTT	CASSDHSGKLFF
TRBV11-1	medium-sized	TRBJ2-7	TRBD1	TGTGCCAGCAGCTCAAGGGACAGGGACCACGAGCAGTACTTC	CASSSRDRDHEQYF
TRBV10-3	large	TRBJ2-7	-	TGTGCCATCAGGCTGCGGGACACCGCCTACGAGCAGTACTTC	CAIRLRDTAYEQYF
TRBV7-3	-	TRBJ2-1	-	TGTGCATGCAGCCCTGGACCCGGTGGCGATGAGCAGTTCTTC	CACSPGPGGDEQFF
TRBV20-1	many	TRBJ2-4	TRBD1	TGCAGTGCTACCCCAGGGGGCCTGGCCAAAAACATTCAGTACTTC	CSATPGGLAKNIQYF
TRBV6-1	-	TRBJ2-5	-	TGTGCCAGCAGTGAGATCAGAATGACCCAGTACTTC	CASSEIRMTQYF
TRBV12-3/TRBV12-4	many	TRBJ2-2	-	TGTGCCAGCAGTTTATTCACCGGGGAGCTGTTTTTT	CASSLFTGELFF
TRBV5-1	-	TRBJ2-7	-	TGCGCCAGCGGAGCCGTAGGAACCTACGAGCAGTACTTC	CASGAVGTYEQYF
TRBV20-1	many	TRBJ2-7	TRBD2	TGCAGTGCTAGGCCCCTAGCGGACTACGAGCAGTACTTC	CSARPLADYEQYF
TRBV6-2/TRBV6-3	many	TRBJ2-3	TRBD2	TGTGCCAGCAGTTTTACGACTAGCGGAGATACGCAGTATTTT	CASSFTTSGDTQYF
TRBV4-3	medium-sized	TRBJ2-1	-	TGCGCCAGCAGGGGGGACTCCTACAATGAGCAGTTCTTC	CASRGDSYNEQFF
TRBV4-2	few	TRBJ2-1	TRBD2	TGTGCCAGCAGCCAAGCTCTAGTACTAGCGTCTGAGCAGTTCTTC	CASSQALVLASEQFF
TRBV7-9	-	TRBJ2-7	TRBD2	TGTGCCAGCAGCTCGACTAGCGGGTTATCCTACGAGCAGTACTTC	CASSSTSGLSYEQYF
TRBV30	many	TRBJ2-7	TRBD1	TGTGCCTGGAGTCAGGGGGCCATCTACGAGCAGTACTTC	CAWSQGAIYEQYF
TRBV7-8	-	TRBJ2-1	TRBD2	TGTGCCAGCAGCTTAGGTAGCGGGGGAGATTCTGTTAATGAGCAGTTCTTC	CASSLGSGGDSVNEQFF
TRBV12-3/TRBV12-4	many	TRBJ1-4	-	TGTGCCAGCTGTACAGGGAGGGGTGAAAAACTGTTTTTT	CASCTGRGEKLFF
TRBV19	few	TRBJ1-5	-	TGTGCCAGTAGTGTTCAAGCTGGACAGCCCCAGCATTTT	CASSVQAGQPQHF
TRBV7-9	many	TRBJ1-1	-	TGTGCCAGCAGCCCCACGGACTTGTCCCCCCTCACTGAAGCTTTCTTT	CASSPTDLSPLTEAFF
TRBV19	-	TRBJ2-1	-	TGTGCCAGTAGTATATGCCCCGGGTCTAAAGGGACGGATGAGCAGTTCTTC	CASSICPGSKGTDEQFF
TRBV5-6	many	TRBJ2-6	-	TGTGCCAGCAGCTTCCCAGGCGTAGCGCGCTCTGGGGCCAACGTCCTGACTTTC	CASSFPGVARSGANVLTF
TRBV29-1	medium-sized	TRBJ2-1	TRBD2	TGCAGCGTTGAGCAGACTAGCGGGGGTTACAATGAGCAGTTCTTC	CSVEQTSGGYNEQFF
TRBV24-1	many	TRBJ2-2	TRBD2	TGTGCCACCAGGGCGGGGGGTAACACCGGGGAGCTGTTTTTT	CATRAGGNTGELFF
TRBV7-3	medium-sized	TRBJ2-1	-	TGTGCCAGCAGCTTAGCGAGATTCCTCGGCAGGAATGAGCAGTTCTTC	CASSLARFLGRNEQFF
TRBV29-1	few	TRBJ2-7	-	TGCAGCGCCGCCCCGACAGCGCCTGACGAGCAGTACTTC	CSAAPTAPDEQYF
TRBV29-1	many	TRBJ1-1	TRBD1	TGCAGCGTTGTGACGACAGGGGGTCCGAACACTGAAGCTTTCTTT	CSVVTTGGPNTEAFF
TRBV4-1	many	TRBJ2-6	TRBD2	TGCGCCAGCAGCCCTGGGACTATATACCCCTACTCTGGGGCCAACGTCCTGACTTTC	CASSPGTIYPYSGANVLTF
TRBV29-1	many	TRBJ2-7	-	TGCAGCGTTCAGTGGGATGGGTACGAGCAGTACTTC	CSVQWDGYEQYF
TRBV7-2	many	TRBJ1-1	-	TGTGCCAGCAGCTTAGCTCCTCAAGCAGCTTTCTTT	CASSLAPQAAFF
TRBV29-1	many	TRBJ2-3	TRBD2	TGCAGCGTGGCGGGACTAGCGGGAGTGGGAGATACGCAGTATTTT	CSVAGLAGVGDTQYF
TRBV7-9	many	TRBJ1-2	TRBD1	TGTGCCAGCAGCTTAAGTAGAAAACAGGGGAAAACTGGCTACACCTTC	CASSLSRKQGKTGYTF
TRBV29-1	many	TRBJ2-1	TRBD2	TGCAGCACGGGACTAGCGGGAGGGCCAGGTGAGCAGTTCTTC	CSTGLAGGPGEQFF
TRBV19	many	TRBJ2-1	TRBD2	TGTGCCAGGATTTTGCCACTGCCTAGCGGGAGGGATGAGCAGTTCTTC	CARILPLPSGRDEQFF